The T cell receptor (beta chain) under discussion was sequenced for a study of blood T cell repertoires in COVID-19. Original analysis: Estimation of nucleated cell counts relied on the amplification of reference gene primers. Sequencing was performed with immunoSEQ multiplex PCR; in TCRdb, only in-frame clones are kept and a portion is missing. V, J and clone size are those of that table, while D and trimming were read from the DNA. The sample consists of around 450,000 clones, approximately 90% of them appearing once. Participants spanned ages about 18 to 100 years and resided in 24 US areas. The CDR3 has 13 residues. Trimming removed 6 bases at V and 0 bases at J, with 9 bases between.

The sample was PBMCs or T cells enriched from blood (not recorded which). The receptor comes from a woman aged 18-30 years who had recovered from COVID-19. The J gene is TRBJ2-7, the V gene TRBV12-3 or TRBV12-4; D possibly corresponds to TRBD1 (5 bases). The CDR3 here is CASSPTASYEQYF. The CDR3 bases are TGTGCCAGCAGCCCGACAGCCTCCTACGAGCAGTACTTC.